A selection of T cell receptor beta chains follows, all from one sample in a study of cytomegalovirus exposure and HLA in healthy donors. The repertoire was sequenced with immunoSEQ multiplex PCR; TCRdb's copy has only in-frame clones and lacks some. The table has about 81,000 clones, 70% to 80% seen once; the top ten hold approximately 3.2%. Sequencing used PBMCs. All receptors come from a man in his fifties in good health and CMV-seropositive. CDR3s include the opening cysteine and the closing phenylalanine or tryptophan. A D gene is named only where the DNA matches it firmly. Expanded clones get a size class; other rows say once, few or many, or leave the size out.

CDR3aa: CSSSFTGGKDNEQFF; CDR3nt: TGTTCCAGCAGCTTCACAGGGGGCAAAGACAATGAGCAGTTCTTC; v_gene: TRBV7-9; abundance: NA; j_gene: TRBJ2-1; d_gene: TRBD1
CDR3aa: CASSSGQGGPYEQYF; CDR3nt: TGTGCCAGCAGCTCGGGACAGGGGGGCCCCTACGAGCAGTACTTC; v_gene: TRBV7-2; abundance: NA; j_gene: TRBJ2-7; d_gene: TRBD1
CDR3aa: CASRTSVSSYEQYF; CDR3nt: TGTGCCAGCAGAACTAGCGTGAGCTCCTACGAGCAGTACTTC; v_gene: TRBV6-1; abundance: NA; j_gene: TRBJ2-7; d_gene: TRBD2
CDR3aa: CASSPSLAGVDEQFF; CDR3nt: TGTGCCAGCTCACCATCCCTAGCGGGAGTTGATGAGCAGTTCTTC; v_gene: TRBV18; abundance: once; j_gene: TRBJ2-1; d_gene: TRBD2
CDR3aa: CASRHETYNEQFF; CDR3nt: TGTGCCAGTAGACATGAAACCTACAATGAGCAGTTCTTC; v_gene: TRBV19; abundance: NA; j_gene: TRBJ2-1; d_gene: NA
CDR3aa: CASSLETGVYHEQYF; CDR3nt: TGTGCCAGCAGCCTCGAAACAGGGGTTTACCACGAGCAGTACTTC; v_gene: TRBV7-9; abundance: NA; j_gene: TRBJ2-7; d_gene: TRBD1
CDR3aa: CSVTSSSGANGLTF; CDR3nt: TGCAGCGTTACGTCCAGCTCTGGGGCCAACGGCCTGACTTTC; v_gene: TRBV29-1; abundance: NA; j_gene: TRBJ2-6; d_gene: NA
CDR3aa: CAWSGEAGAGDTQYF; CDR3nt: TGTGCCTGGAGTGGGGAAGCGGGAGCGGGAGATACGCAGTATTTT; v_gene: TRBV30; abundance: NA; j_gene: TRBJ2-3; d_gene: TRBD2
CDR3aa: CASTPGTGMRTYEQYF; CDR3nt: TGTGCCAGCACCCCAGGGACAGGGATGAGAACCTACGAGCAGTACTTC; v_gene: TRBV2; abundance: few; j_gene: TRBJ2-7; d_gene: TRBD1
CDR3aa: CASSKAQGQGLITDTQYF; CDR3nt: TGTGCCAGCAGCAAAGCCCAAGGACAGGGGCTAATCACAGATACGCAGTATTTT; v_gene: TRBV21-1; abundance: NA; j_gene: TRBJ2-3; d_gene: NA
CDR3aa: CASSIVGGAETQYF; CDR3nt: TGTGCCAGTAGTATAGTGGGGGGGGCGGAGACCCAGTACTTC; v_gene: TRBV19; abundance: NA; j_gene: TRBJ2-5; d_gene: NA
CDR3aa: CASSLGGRPYEQYF; CDR3nt: TGTGCCAGCAGCTTGGGTGGGAGGCCCTACGAGCAGTACTTC; v_gene: TRBV5-4; abundance: NA; j_gene: TRBJ2-7; d_gene: NA
CDR3aa: CATETSGKQETQYF; CDR3nt: TGTGCCACCGAGACTAGCGGAAAGCAAGAGACCCAGTACTTC; v_gene: TRBV2; abundance: once; j_gene: TRBJ2-5; d_gene: TRBD2
CDR3aa: CAGGLAGGPGNEQFF; CDR3nt: TGTGCCGGGGGACTAGCGGGAGGGCCGGGCAATGAGCAGTTCTTC; v_gene: TRBV7-9; abundance: NA; j_gene: TRBJ2-1; d_gene: TRBD2
CDR3aa: CASSGSSGNTIYF; CDR3nt: TGTGCCAGCTCAGGGAGCTCTGGAAACACCATATATTTT; v_gene: TRBV18; abundance: NA; j_gene: TRBJ1-3; d_gene: NA
CDR3aa: CASSEGLADGTDTQYF; CDR3nt: TGTGCCAGCAGTGAGGGACTAGCGGACGGCACAGATACGCAGTATTTT; v_gene: TRBV6-1; abundance: medium-sized; j_gene: TRBJ2-3; d_gene: TRBD2
CDR3aa: CASSLADMPFF; CDR3nt: TGTGCCAGCAGCTTGGCCGACATGCCTTTCTTT; v_gene: TRBV5-5; abundance: NA; j_gene: TRBJ1-1; d_gene: NA
CDR3aa: CASRGQGVYEQYF; CDR3nt: TGTGCCAGCAGGGGACAGGGGGTTTACGAGCAGTACTTC; v_gene: TRBV7-2; abundance: NA; j_gene: TRBJ2-7; d_gene: TRBD1
CDR3aa: CASSALAGGRETQYF; CDR3nt: TGTGCCAGCAGCGCACTAGCGGGAGGAAGAGAGACCCAGTACTTC; v_gene: TRBV7-9; abundance: few; j_gene: TRBJ2-5; d_gene: TRBD2
CDR3aa: CASNPVVKRYNEQFF; CDR3nt: TGTGCCAGCAACCCCGTCGTAAAGCGGTACAATGAGCAGTTCTTC; v_gene: TRBV11-2; abundance: NA; j_gene: TRBJ2-1; d_gene: NA
CDR3aa: CASSPEPGNEQFF; CDR3nt: TGCGCCAGCAGCCCGGAACCGGGCAATGAGCAGTTCTTC; v_gene: TRBV5-1; abundance: NA; j_gene: TRBJ2-1; d_gene: NA
CDR3aa: CASNPLSVEQFF; CDR3nt: TGTGCCAGCAACCCTTTGAGCGTTGAGCAGTTCTTC; v_gene: TRBV2; abundance: NA; j_gene: TRBJ2-1; d_gene: NA